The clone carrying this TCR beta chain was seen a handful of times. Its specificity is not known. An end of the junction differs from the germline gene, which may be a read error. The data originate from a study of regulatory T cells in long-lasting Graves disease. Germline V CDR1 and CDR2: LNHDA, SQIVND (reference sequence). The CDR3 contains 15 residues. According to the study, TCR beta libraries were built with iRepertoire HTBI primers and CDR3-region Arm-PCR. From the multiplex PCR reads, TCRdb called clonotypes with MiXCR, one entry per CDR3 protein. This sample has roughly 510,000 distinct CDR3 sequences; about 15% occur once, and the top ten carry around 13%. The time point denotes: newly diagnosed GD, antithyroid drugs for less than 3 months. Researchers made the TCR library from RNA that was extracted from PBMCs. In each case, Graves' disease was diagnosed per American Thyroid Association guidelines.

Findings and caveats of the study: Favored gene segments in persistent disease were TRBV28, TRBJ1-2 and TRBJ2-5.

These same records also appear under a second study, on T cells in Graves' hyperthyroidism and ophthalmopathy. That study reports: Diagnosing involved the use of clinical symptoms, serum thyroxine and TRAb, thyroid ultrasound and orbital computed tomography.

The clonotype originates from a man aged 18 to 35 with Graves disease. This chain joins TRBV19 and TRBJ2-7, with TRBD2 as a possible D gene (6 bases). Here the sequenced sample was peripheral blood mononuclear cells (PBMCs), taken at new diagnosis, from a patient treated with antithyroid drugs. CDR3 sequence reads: CASSISRGPVYAQYF. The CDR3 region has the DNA TGTGCCAGTAGTATCTCGCGGGGACCGGTCTACGCGCAGTACTTC.